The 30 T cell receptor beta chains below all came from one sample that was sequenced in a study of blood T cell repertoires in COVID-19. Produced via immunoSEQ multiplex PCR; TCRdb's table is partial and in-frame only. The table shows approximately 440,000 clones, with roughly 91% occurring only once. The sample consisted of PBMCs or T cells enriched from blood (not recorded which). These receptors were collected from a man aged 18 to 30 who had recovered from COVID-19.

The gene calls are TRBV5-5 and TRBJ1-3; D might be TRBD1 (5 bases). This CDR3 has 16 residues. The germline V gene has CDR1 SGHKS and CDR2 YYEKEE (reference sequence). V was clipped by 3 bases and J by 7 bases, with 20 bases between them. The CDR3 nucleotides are TGTGCCAGCAGCTCCTACTCTGGGGGGATAGGGAACACCATATATTTT. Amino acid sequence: CASSSYSGGIGNTIYF.

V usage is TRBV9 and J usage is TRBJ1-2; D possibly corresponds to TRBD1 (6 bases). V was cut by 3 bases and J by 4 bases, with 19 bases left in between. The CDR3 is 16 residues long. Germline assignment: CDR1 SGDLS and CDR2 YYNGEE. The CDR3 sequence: CASSAGTTMEGYGYTF. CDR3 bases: TGTGCCAGCAGCGCCGGGACAACCATGGAAGGCTATGGCTACACCTTC. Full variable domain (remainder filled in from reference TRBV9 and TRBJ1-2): DSGVTQTPKHLITATGQRVTLRCSPRSGDLSVYWYQQSLDQGLQFLIQYYNGEERAKGNILERFSAQQFPDLHSELNLSSLELGDSALYFCASSAGTTMEGYGYTFGSGTRLTVV.

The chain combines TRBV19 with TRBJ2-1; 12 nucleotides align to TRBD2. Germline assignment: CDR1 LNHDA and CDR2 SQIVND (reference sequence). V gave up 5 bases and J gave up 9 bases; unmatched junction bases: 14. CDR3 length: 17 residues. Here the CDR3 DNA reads TGTGCCAGTAGTGCCACAACTAGCGGGGGGCCTTCTAGTGAGCAGTTCTTC. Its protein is CASSATTSGGPSSEQFF.

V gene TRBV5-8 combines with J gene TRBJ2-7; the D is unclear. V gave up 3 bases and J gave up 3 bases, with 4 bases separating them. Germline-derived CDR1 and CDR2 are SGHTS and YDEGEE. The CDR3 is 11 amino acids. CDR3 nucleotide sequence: TGTGCCAGCAGCTCCCACTACGAGCAGTACTTC. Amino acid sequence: CASSSHYEQYF.

CDR3 in DNA: TGTGCCAGCAGTGAACTTGTGACTAGCGGGACTGCAGAGACCCAGTACTTC. Translation: CASSELVTSGTAETQYF. The chain combines TRBV6-1 with TRBJ2-5; 11 nucleotides line up with TRBD2. The V and J ends lost 2 bases and 4 bases, in that order; junction bases with no gene match: 9. The germline V gene has CDR1 MNHNS and CDR2 SASEGT. The CDR3 runs to 17 residues.

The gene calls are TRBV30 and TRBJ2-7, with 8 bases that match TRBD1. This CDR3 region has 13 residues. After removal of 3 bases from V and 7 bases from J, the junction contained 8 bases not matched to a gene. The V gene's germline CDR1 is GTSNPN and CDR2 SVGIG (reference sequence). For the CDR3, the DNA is TGTGCCTGGAGCCGGGACAGGCGTGGGGAGCAGTACTTC. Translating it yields CAWSRDRRGEQYF.

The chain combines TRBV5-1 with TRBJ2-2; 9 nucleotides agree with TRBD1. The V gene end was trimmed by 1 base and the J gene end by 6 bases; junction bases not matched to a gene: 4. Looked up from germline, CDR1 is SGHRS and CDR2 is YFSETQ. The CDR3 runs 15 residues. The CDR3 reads CASSLRTGGPGELFF. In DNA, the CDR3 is TGCGCCAGCAGCTTGCGAACAGGGGGCCCCGGGGAGCTGTTTTTT.

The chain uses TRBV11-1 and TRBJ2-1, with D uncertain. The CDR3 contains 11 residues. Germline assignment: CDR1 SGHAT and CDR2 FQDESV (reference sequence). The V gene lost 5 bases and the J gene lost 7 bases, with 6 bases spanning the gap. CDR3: CASSPENEQFF. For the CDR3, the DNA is TGTGCCAGCAGCCCAGAAAATGAGCAGTTCTTC.

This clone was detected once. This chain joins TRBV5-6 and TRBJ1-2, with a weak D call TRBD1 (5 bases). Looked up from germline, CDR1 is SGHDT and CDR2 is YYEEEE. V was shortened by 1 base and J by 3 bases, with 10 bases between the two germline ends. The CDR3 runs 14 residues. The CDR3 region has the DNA TGTGCCAGCAGCTTGCCGGGACTCCACTATGGCTACACCTTC. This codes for CASSLPGLHYGYTF.

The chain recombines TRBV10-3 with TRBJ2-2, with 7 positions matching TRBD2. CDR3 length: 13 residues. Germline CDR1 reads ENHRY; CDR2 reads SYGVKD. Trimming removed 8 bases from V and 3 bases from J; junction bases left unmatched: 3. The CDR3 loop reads CAIGGVDTGELFF. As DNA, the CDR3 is TGTGCCATCGGGGGGGTCGACACCGGGGAGCTGTTTTTT.

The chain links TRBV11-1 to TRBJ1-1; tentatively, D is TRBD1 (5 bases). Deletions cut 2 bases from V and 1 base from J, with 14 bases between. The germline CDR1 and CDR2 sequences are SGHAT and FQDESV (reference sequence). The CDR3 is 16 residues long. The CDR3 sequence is CASSLSRGGGNTEAFF. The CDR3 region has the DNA TGTGCCAGCAGCTTATCTAGGGGAGGAGGGAACACTGAAGCTTTCTTT.

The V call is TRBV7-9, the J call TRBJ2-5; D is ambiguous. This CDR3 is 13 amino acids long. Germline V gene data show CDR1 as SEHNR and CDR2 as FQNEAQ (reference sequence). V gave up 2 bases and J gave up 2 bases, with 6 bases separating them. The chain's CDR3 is CASSLSVQETQYF. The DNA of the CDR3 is TGTGCCAGCAGCTTATCGGTTCAAGAGACCCAGTACTTC.

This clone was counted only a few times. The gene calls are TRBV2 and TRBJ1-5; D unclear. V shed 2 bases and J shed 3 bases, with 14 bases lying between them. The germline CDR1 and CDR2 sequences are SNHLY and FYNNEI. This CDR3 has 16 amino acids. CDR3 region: CASSETPGDINQPQHF. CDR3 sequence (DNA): TGTGCCAGCAGTGAAACCCCGGGAGACATCAATCAGCCCCAGCATTTT.

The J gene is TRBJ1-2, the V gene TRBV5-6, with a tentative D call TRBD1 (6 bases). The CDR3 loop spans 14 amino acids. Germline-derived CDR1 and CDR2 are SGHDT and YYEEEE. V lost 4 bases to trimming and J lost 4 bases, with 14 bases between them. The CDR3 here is CASSQGTPLYGYTF. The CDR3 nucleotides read TGTGCCAGCAGCCAAGGGACACCTCTCTATGGCTACACCTTC.

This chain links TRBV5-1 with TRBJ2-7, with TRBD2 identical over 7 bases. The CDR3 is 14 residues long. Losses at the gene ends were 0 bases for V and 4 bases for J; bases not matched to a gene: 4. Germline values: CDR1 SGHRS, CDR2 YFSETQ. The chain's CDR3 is CASSLAGGRYEQYF. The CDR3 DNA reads TGCGCCAGCAGCTTGGCAGGCGGGAGATACGAGCAGTACTTC. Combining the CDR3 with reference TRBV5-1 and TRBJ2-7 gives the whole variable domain KAGVTQTPRYLIKTRGQQVTLSCSPISGHRSVSWYQQTPGQGLQFLFEYFSETQRNKGNFPGRFSGRQFSNSRSEMNVSTLELGDSALYLCASSLAGGRYEQYFGPGTRLTVT.

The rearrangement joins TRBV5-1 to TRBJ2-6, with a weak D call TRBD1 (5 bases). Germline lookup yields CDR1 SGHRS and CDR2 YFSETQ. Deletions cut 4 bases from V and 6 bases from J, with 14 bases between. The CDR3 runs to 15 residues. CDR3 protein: CASSRTSLVANVLTF. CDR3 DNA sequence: TGCGCCAGCAGCAGGACATCTCTGGTGGCCAACGTCCTGACTTTC.

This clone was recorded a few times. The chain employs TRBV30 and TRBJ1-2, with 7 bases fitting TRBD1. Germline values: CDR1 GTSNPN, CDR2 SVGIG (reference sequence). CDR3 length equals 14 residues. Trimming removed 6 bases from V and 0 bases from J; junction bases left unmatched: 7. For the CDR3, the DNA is TGTGCCTGTCCTCGGGACAGTACTAACTATGGCTACACCTTC. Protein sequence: CACPRDSTNYGYTF.

CDR3 in DNA: TGTGCCAGCAGCTTACCGACAGGGTTTTACGAGCAGTACTTC. Translating gives CASSLPTGFYEQYF. This sequence joins TRBV11-2 and TRBJ2-7; 7 positions agree with TRBD1. The V gene's germline CDR1 is SGHAT and CDR2 FQNNGV. V shed 2 bases, J shed 4 bases, and the junction held 5 bases outside the gene matches. The CDR3 consists of 14 residues.

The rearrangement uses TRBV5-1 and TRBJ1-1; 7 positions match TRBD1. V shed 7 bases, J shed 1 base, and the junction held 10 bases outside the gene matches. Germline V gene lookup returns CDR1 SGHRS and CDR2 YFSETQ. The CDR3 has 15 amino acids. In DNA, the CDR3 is TGCGCCAGCTCCTTAGCTGGGGACAGGAACACTGAAGCTTTCTTT. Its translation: CASSLAGDRNTEAFF.

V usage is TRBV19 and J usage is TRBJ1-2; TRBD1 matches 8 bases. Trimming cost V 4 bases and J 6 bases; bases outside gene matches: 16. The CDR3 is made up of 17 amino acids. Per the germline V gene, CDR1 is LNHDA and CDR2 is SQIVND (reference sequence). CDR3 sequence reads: CASSNPGGYQTSDGYTF. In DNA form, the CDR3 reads TGTGCCAGTAGTAATCCAGGGGGCTATCAAACTAGCGATGGCTACACCTTC.

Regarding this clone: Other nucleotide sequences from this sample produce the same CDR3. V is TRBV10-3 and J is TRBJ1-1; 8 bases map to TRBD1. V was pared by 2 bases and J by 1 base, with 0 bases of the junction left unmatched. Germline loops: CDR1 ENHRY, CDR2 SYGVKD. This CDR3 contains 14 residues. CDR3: CAISEGTGNTEAFF. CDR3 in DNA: TGTGCCATCAGTGAGGGGACAGGGAACACTGAAGCTTTCTTT.

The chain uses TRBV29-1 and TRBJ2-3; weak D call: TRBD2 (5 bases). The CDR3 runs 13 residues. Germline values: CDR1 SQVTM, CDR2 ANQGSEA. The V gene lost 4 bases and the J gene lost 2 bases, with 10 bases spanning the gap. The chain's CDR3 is CSVGVGDTDTQYF. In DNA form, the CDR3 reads TGCAGCGTTGGGGTCGGGGACACAGATACGCAGTATTTT.

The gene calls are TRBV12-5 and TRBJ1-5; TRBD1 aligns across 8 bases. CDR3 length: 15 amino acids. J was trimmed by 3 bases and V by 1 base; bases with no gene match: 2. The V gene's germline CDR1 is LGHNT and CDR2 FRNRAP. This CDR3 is CASGLGTGYNQPQHF. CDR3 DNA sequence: TGTGCTAGTGGTTTGGGGACAGGGTACAATCAGCCCCAGCATTTT.

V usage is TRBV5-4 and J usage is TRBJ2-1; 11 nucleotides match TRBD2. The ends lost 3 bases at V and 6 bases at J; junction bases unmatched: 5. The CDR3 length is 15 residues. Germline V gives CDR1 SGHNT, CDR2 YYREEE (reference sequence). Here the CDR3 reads CASSSGTSGVNEQFF. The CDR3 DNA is TGTGCCAGCAGCTCCGGGACTAGCGGAGTCAATGAGCAGTTCTTC. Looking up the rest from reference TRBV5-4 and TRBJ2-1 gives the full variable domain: ETGVTQSPTHLIKTRGQQVTLRCSSQSGHNTVSWYQQALGQGPQFIFQYYREEENGRGNFPPRFSGLQFPNYSSELNVNALELDDSALYLCASSSGTSGVNEQFFGPGTRLTVL.

The CDR3 nucleotides read TGTGCCAGCAGTTACAAGGGGGAGAGGATGAACACTGAAGCTTTCTTT. Encoded protein: CASSYKGERMNTEAFF. The chain has TRBV6-2 or TRBV6-3 and TRBJ1-1; D may be TRBD1 (6 bases). V lost 2 bases to trimming and J lost 0 bases, with 13 bases between them. This CDR3 contains 16 residues. Germline V lookup: CDR1 MNHEY, CDR2 SVGEGT.

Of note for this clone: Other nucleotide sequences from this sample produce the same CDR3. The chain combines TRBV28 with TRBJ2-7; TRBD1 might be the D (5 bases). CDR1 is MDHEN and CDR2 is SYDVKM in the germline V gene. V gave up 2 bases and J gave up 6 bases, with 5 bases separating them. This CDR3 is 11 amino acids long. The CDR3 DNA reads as TGTGCCAGCAGTTTAACAGGCGAGCAGTACTTC. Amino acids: CASSLTGEQYF.

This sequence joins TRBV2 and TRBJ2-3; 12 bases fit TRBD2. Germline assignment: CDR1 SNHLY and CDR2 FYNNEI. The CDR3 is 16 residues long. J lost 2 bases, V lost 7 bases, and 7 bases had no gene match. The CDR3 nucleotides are TGTGCCAGCACCCGCCGGACTAGCGGGAACACAGATACGCAGTATTTT. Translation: CASTRRTSGNTDTQYF.

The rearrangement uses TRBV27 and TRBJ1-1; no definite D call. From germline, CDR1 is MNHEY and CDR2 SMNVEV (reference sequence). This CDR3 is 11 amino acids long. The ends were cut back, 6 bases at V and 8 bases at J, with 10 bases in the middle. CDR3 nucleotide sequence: TGTGCCAGCAGATGGAGAAAAGAAGCTTTCTTT. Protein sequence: CASRWRKEAFF.

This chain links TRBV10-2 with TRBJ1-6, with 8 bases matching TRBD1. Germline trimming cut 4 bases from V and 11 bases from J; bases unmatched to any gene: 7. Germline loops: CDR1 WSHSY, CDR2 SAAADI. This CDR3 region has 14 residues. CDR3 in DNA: TGCGCCAGCAGTGCCCTTACAGGGGGTACACCCCTCCACTTT. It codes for CASSALTGGTPLHF.

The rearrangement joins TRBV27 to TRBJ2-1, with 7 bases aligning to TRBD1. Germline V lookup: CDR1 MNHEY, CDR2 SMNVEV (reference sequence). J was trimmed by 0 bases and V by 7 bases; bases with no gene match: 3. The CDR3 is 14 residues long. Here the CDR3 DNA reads TGTGCCAGCACCCGGGACAGCTCCTACAATGAGCAGTTCTTC. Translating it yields CASTRDSSYNEQFF.